Listed below are T cell receptor beta chains from one sample, sequenced in a study of OX40 agonist ivuxolimab in advanced cancers. TCRdb keeps only in-frame clones here, not all; method: immunoSEQ multiplex PCR. The sample consists of 92,000 or so clones, more than 80% of them appearing once. Sequenced material: CD4+ or CD8+ T cells sorted from blood, taken in a trial of the OX40 agonist ivuxolimab. The source of these receptors is an adult with an advanced solid tumor such as melanoma, head and neck, liver or kidney cancer. The CDR3 runs from the conserved cysteine through the conserved F or W. D genes are given only for firm matches. The listing skips clone size in some rows; elsewhere it reads once, few, many or a size class.

CASSYRLAGSYEQYF,TRBD2,TRBV6-6,few,15,TRBJ2-7
CASSLRLQETQYF,.,TRBV5-4,.,13,TRBJ2-5
CASSAGHGNEKLFF,.,TRBV11-2,.,14,TRBJ1-4
CASSSPATWYNEQFF,.,TRBV6-6,once,15,TRBJ2-1
CAWSVLTGHGYTF,TRBD1,TRBV30,few,13,TRBJ1-2
CASSVGGGEQYF,.,TRBV9,.,12,TRBJ2-7
CASSTIAGGPSNEQFF,TRBD2,TRBV27,.,16,TRBJ2-1
CASSEGLMQFF,.,TRBV27,.,11,TRBJ2-1
CASSLEGGGDEQFF,.,TRBV5-4,.,14,TRBJ2-1
CASSYGGGRWETQYF,TRBD2,TRBV6-5,.,15,TRBJ2-5
CASSSEPLAGKETQYF,TRBD2,TRBV7-3,.,16,TRBJ2-5
CSARTAGYTF,.,TRBV20-1,.,10,TRBJ1-2
CASTFRQVAEAFF,.,TRBV28,once,13,TRBJ1-1
CASSLVTDPALYGYTF,.,TRBV13,.,16,TRBJ1-2
CASSLALHGNDGYTF,.,TRBV11-2,once,15,TRBJ1-2
CATSPRTGRPGANVLTF,TRBD1,TRBV15,once,17,TRBJ2-6
CASPRQVGTEAFF,.,TRBV7-9,.,13,TRBJ1-1
CATSRDGGSYGYTF,.,TRBV15,.,14,TRBJ1-2
CASSFGRSSYEQYF,.,TRBV6-5,.,14,TRBJ2-7
CASSPGPSNEQFF,.,TRBV5-8,once,13,TRBJ2-1
CASSRDYRGQSYGYTF,TRBD1,TRBV14,.,16,TRBJ1-2
CAWGGLGSYNEQFF,.,TRBV30,.,14,TRBJ2-1
CASSVSGSAGELFF,TRBD2,TRBV9,once,14,TRBJ2-2
CASSLSFSLNEQFF,.,TRBV7-3,.,14,TRBJ2-1
CASRIRDSEETQYF,.,TRBV5-1,.,14,TRBJ2-5
CASSSAGVYGYTF,.,TRBV5-1,.,13,TRBJ1-2
CASSQGGRPEAFF,.,TRBV4-1,.,13,TRBJ1-1
CASSRTPGTSSTDTQYF,TRBD2,TRBV9,.,17,TRBJ2-3
CASSLLMGLGLESSEQFF,TRBD2,TRBV27,.,18,TRBJ2-1
CASRAGTANYEQYF,TRBD1,TRBV5-1,.,14,TRBJ2-7
CAWKSGTNTGELFF,.,TRBV30,.,14,TRBJ2-2
CASTSSQMGYYEQYF,.,TRBV14,.,15,TRBJ2-7
CASSDSDTGELFF,.,TRBV6-4,.,13,TRBJ2-2
CASRVAGGAYEQYF,TRBD2,TRBV5-6,.,14,TRBJ2-7
CASSRGQGRIQPQHF,TRBD1,TRBV19,.,15,TRBJ1-5
CASSLAGAPGGYTF,.,TRBV5-4,.,14,TRBJ1-2
CAISERDSGVLKTQYF,TRBD2,TRBV10-3,.,16,TRBJ2-5
CASSRAVTGVPYSNQPQHF,TRBD1,TRBV19,.,19,TRBJ1-5
CSAETGNQETQYF,.,TRBV29-1,once,13,TRBJ2-5
CASSPGSSGNTIYF,.,TRBV19,.,14,TRBJ1-3